A single sample is the source of the 18 T cell receptor beta chains below, sequenced in a study of response to subunit inactivated influenza vaccine. One entry per CDR3 protein results from TCRdb running MiXCR on the RT-PCR reads. The sample consists of about 190,000 distinct CDR3 sequences, approximately 15% of them appearing once. Material: CD8+ T cells sorted from PBMCs, obtained 5 days after vaccination. The source of these receptors is a man between 45 and 60 years old who received an inactivated influenza vaccine.

V usage is TRBV5-6 and J usage is TRBJ2-2; 9 bases align to TRBD1. V shed 3 bases, J shed 6 bases, and the junction held 6 bases outside the gene matches. Germline CDR1 SGHDT, CDR2 YYEEEE. The CDR3 length is 15 residues. The CDR3 spells CASSWGTGTAGELFF. In DNA, the CDR3 is TGTGCCAGCAGCTGGGGGACAGGGACCGCCGGGGAGCTGTTTTTT.

The V call is TRBV7-2, the J call TRBJ2-7, with D maybe TRBD1 (6 bases). This CDR3 contains 14 residues. Germline lookup yields CDR1 SGHTA and CDR2 FQGNSA. Between the trimmed V and J ends, which lost 4 bases and 2 bases, there was a span of 12 bases. The CDR3 DNA sequence: TGTGCCAGCAGCTGGACAGCTTATCCCTACGAGCAGTACTTC. This gives the protein CASSWTAYPYEQYF.

A few counts support this clonotype. The rearrangement joins TRBV28 to TRBJ1-5; TRBD1 matches 7 bases. This CDR3 contains 15 residues. The junction had 3 bases not matched to a gene; V was cut back by 3 bases and J by 1 base. Germline V lookup: CDR1 MDHEN, CDR2 SYDVKM. CDR3 sequence reads: CASSFTDRSNQPQHF. The CDR3 DNA sequence: TGTGCCAGCAGTTTTACGGACAGGAGCAATCAGCCCCAGCATTTT.

The rearrangement joins TRBV3-1 to TRBJ2-1, with 8 bases fitting TRBD1. V was clipped by 4 bases and J by 8 bases; unmatched bases: 4. The CDR3 contains 13 residues. CDR1 is LGHDT and CDR2 is YNNKEL in the germline V gene (reference sequence). The CDR3: CASSPDREHEQFF. The CDR3 DNA reads TGTGCCAGCAGCCCGGACAGGGAGCATGAGCAGTTCTTC.

The rearrangement uses TRBV9 and TRBJ2-3; TRBD2 matches 11 bases. The V and J ends lost 4 bases and 3 bases, in that order; junction bases with no gene match: 7. CDR1 and CDR2 (germline): SGDLS, YYNGEE. The CDR3 runs to 16 residues. The CDR3: CASSPHSGRETDTQYF. The CDR3 DNA sequence: TGTGCCAGCAGCCCCCATAGCGGGAGGGAGACAGATACGCAGTATTTT.

This clonotype was recorded a few times. The chain uses TRBV29-1 and TRBJ1-1, with D uncertain. V was trimmed by 4 bases and J by 1 base, leaving 7 bases between them. This CDR3 has 12 residues. The germline V gene encodes CDR1 SQVTM and CDR2 ANQGSEA. CDR3 coding DNA: TGCAGCGTTGTCTGGGAGAACACTGAAGCTTTCTTT. Amino acids: CSVVWENTEAFF.

This clonotype was seen ten or more times. The chain is built from TRBV7-8 and TRBJ2-7, with D perhaps being TRBD1 or TRBD2 (5 bases each). The V gene's germline CDR1 is SGHVS and CDR2 FQNEAQ. Trimming left V 4 bases short and J 2 bases short, with 15 bases between. CDR3 size: 15 residues. The CDR3 loop is CASSSNGANPYEQYF. CDR3 coding DNA: TGTGCCAGCAGCTCGAACGGGGCCAACCCCTACGAGCAGTACTTC.

J is TRBJ2-5 and V is TRBV5-1, with D perhaps matching TRBD2 (6 bases). V was cut by 4 bases and J by 5 bases, with 18 bases left in between. The CDR3 is made up of 15 amino acids. Germline V gene lookup returns CDR1 SGHRS and CDR2 YFSETQ. This CDR3 is CASSAVPLARETQYF. CDR3 bases: TGCGCCAGCAGCGCAGTCCCCCTAGCGCGGGAGACCCAGTACTTC.

This clonotype turned up a few times. This chain uses TRBV9 with TRBJ2-5; 9 bases map to TRBD1. V lost 0 bases to trimming and J lost 5 bases; unmatched junction nucleotides: 8. CDR1 and CDR2 (germline): SGDLS, YYNGEE. The CDR3 extends over 16 amino acids. This CDR3 reads CASSVDRDRVWETQYF. The CDR3 DNA reads as TGTGCCAGCAGCGTAGACCGGGACAGGGTTTGGGAGACCCAGTACTTC.

The table lists this clonotype with a few counts. This chain connects TRBV4-2 to TRBJ1-5, with D possibly matching TRBD1 (5 bases). The CDR3 is 13 residues long. Germline CDR1 is LGHNA and CDR2 is YNFKEQ. V lost 0 bases to trimming and J lost 7 bases, with 7 bases between them. The CDR3 DNA reads TGTGCCAGCAGCCAAGATCGACAGCAGCCCCAGCATTTT. Protein sequence: CASSQDRQQPQHF.

This clonotype turned up a few times. The rearrangement joins TRBV6-1 to TRBJ2-5; tentatively, D is TRBD1 or TRBD2 (5 bases each). CDR1 and CDR2 (germline): MNHNS, SASEGT. V gave up 1 base and J gave up 5 bases, with 17 bases separating them. The CDR3 loop spans 16 amino acids. The CDR3 reads CASSEVLWGSGETQYF. The CDR3 bases are TGTGCCAGCAGTGAAGTCCTATGGGGGAGCGGTGAGACCCAGTACTTC.

This clonotype was picked up a small number of times. The chain carries TRBV12-3 or TRBV12-4 and TRBJ1-2, with 11 bases identical to TRBD1. This CDR3 contains 15 residues. The V and J ends lost 3 bases and 4 bases, in that order; junction bases with no gene match: 4. CDR3 residues: CASSFSGTGGYGYTF. The DNA of the CDR3 is TGTGCCAGCAGTTTCTCCGGGACAGGGGGCTATGGCTACACCTTC.

This clonotype was counted ten times or more. The chain employs TRBV29-1 and TRBJ1-2; weak D call: TRBD1 (5 bases). This CDR3 contains 13 residues. The germline V gene has CDR1 SQVTM and CDR2 ANQGSEA. The germline V and J ends were trimmed by 1 base and 7 bases, with 13 bases remaining between them. The CDR3 reads CSVEGQGVSGYTF. CDR3 in DNA: TGCAGCGTTGAAGGGCAGGGCGTAAGTGGCTACACCTTC.

This clonotype was picked up a small number of times. This chain joins TRBV7-8 and TRBJ2-7, with TRBD1 matching 7 bases. The germline V gene encodes CDR1 SGHVS and CDR2 FQNEAQ. The V gene end was trimmed by 1 base and the J gene end by 0 bases; junction bases not matched to a gene: 9. The CDR3 spans 17 residues. CDR3 nucleotide sequence: TGTGCCAGCAGCTTAGGCATAACAGGGGCCAACTCCTACGAGCAGTACTTC. Amino acids: CASSLGITGANSYEQYF.

The chain couples TRBV4-2 to TRBJ2-5, with D uncertain. Germline assignment: CDR1 LGHNA and CDR2 YNFKEQ. The CDR3 spans 14 residues. Trimming removed 1 base at V and 2 bases at J, with 8 bases between. The CDR3 nucleotides are TGTGCCAGCAGCCAAGCTGGAAGGCAAGAGACCCAGTACTTC. Protein: CASSQAGRQETQYF.

This clonotype turned up a few times. The V call is TRBV4-1, the J call TRBJ1-1; D not resolved. Germline-derived CDR1 and CDR2 are MGHRA and YSYEKL. The CDR3 totals 14 residues. With 2 bases removed from V and 5 bases from J, the gap between germline ends came to 12 bases. CDR3 sequence (DNA): TGCGCCAGCAGCCAACGGCCGGGAGGGACTGAAGCTTTCTTT. Its protein is CASSQRPGGTEAFF.

The rearrangement uses TRBV6-1 and TRBJ2-7; 11 positions agree with TRBD1. The CDR3 contains 15 residues. Germline CDR1 reads MNHNS; CDR2 reads SASEGT. V trimming: 6 bases; J trimming: 4 bases; junction bases outside the gene matches: 8. CDR3 loop: CASRQGQGAGYEQYF. The CDR3 DNA sequence: TGTGCCAGCAGACAAGGACAGGGGGCTGGGTACGAGCAGTACTTC.

This clonotype has a handful of counts. J is TRBJ2-7 and V is TRBV7-2; TRBD2 aligns across 9 bases. Trimming took 5 bases from V and 5 from J; bases not matched to a gene: 4. Per germline, CDR1 SGHTA and CDR2 FQGNSA. This CDR3 comprises 13 residues. DNA of the CDR3: TGTGCCAGCAGCACCGCGGGGGGGAACGAGCAGTACTTC. This gives the protein CASSTAGGNEQYF.